The 20 T cell receptor beta chains in this list originate from one sample, sequenced in a study of T cell responses to AZD1222 COVID-19 vaccine. The repertoire was sequenced with immunoSEQ multiplex PCR; TCRdb's copy has only in-frame clones and lacks some. Of 99,000 or so clones listed, 82% are singletons. The sample in question was peripheral blood, obtained on day 0 of AZD1222 vaccination. The receptors were gathered from an adult in good health.

V usage is TRBV12-2 and J usage is TRBJ2-2; TRBD1 reflects the table's D call only, with no check against the DNA. TRBV12-2 is given as a pseudogene. This CDR3 spans 16 amino acids. The CDR3 is CASRLGQGAGTGELFF. The CDR3 coding sequence is TGTGCAAGTCGCTTAGGACAGGGGGCAGGCACCGGGGAGCTGTTTTTT.

The chain employs TRBV5-6 and TRBJ1-3; D remains ambiguous. Germline assignment: CDR1 SGHDT and CDR2 YYEEEE. V lost 0 bases and J lost 4, with 11 bases in between. The CDR3 is 15 residues long. CDR3 bases: TGTGCCAGCAGCTTGGCCTCGGGCTCCGGAAACACCATATATTTT. Its translation: CASSLASGSGNTIYF.

This chain joins TRBV6-6 and TRBJ1-4; D might be TRBD1 (5 bases). Per germline, CDR1 MNHNY and CDR2 SVGAGI (reference sequence). V shed 6 bases and J shed 0 bases, with 8 bases lying between them. CDR3 length: 14 amino acids. The CDR3 region is CASRPGPTNEKLFF. In DNA, the CDR3 is TGTGCCAGCAGGCCAGGGCCAACTAATGAAAAACTGTTTTTT.

This clone was detected once. This rearrangement joins TRBV2 to TRBJ1-5; 7 bases map to TRBD1. V lost 7 bases to trimming and J lost 6 bases; unmatched junction nucleotides: 6. Germline CDR1 is SNHLY and CDR2 is FYNNEI. CDR3 length: 13 residues. CDR3 bases: TGTGCCAGCAAAGAGGACAGGATTCAGCCCCAGCATTTT. As protein: CASKEDRIQPQHF.

J is TRBJ2-3 and V is TRBV10-3, with D uncertain. The CDR3 loop spans 13 amino acids. Looked up from germline, CDR1 is ENHRY and CDR2 is SYGVKD. Trimming cost V 6 bases and J 1 base, with 8 bases left between them. The CDR3 nucleotides read TGTGCCATCAGCCCCCGCGGCACAGATACGCAGTATTTT. Its protein product is CAISPRGTDTQYF.

The chain has TRBV7-2 and TRBJ2-3; D perhaps matches TRBD1 (5 bases). Looked up from germline, CDR1 is SGHTA and CDR2 is FQGNSA. The CDR3 extends over 16 amino acids. The V end lost 2 bases, the J end lost 1 base, and 13 bases lay between the germline ends. In nucleotides, the CDR3 is TGTGCCAGCAGCTTATATACAGGTGCGGGCACAGATACGCAGTATTTT. Translation gives CASSLYTGAGTDTQYF.

With regard to this clone: The same CDR3 is also encoded by other DNA sequences in this sample. This chain joins TRBV4-3 and TRBJ2-3, with 12 bases aligning to TRBD2. V shed 0 bases, J shed 6 bases, and the junction held 4 bases outside the gene matches. Germline values: CDR1 LGHNA, CDR2 YSLEER. This CDR3 is built from 16 residues. CDR3 region: CASSQDLAGGPDTQYF. The CDR3 DNA reads as TGCGCCAGCAGCCAAGATCTAGCGGGGGGGCCGGATACGCAGTATTTT.

The V call is TRBV7-8, the J call TRBJ1-5; D is possibly TRBD1 (6 bases). This CDR3 has 16 amino acids. V was shortened by 0 bases and J by 2 bases, with 11 bases between the two germline ends. Germline assignment: CDR1 SGHVS and CDR2 FQNEAQ. The CDR3 coding sequence is TGTGCCAGCAGCTTAGCTCCCCACAGGGGCAATCAGCCCCAGCATTTT. Translated, it gives CASSLAPHRGNQPQHF. Supplemented by reference TRBV7-8 and TRBJ1-5, the full variable domain reads GAGVSQSPRYKVAKRGQDVALRCDPISGHVSLFWYQQALGQGPEFLTYFQNEAQLDKSGLPSDRFFAERPEGSVSTLKIQRTQQEDSAVYLCASSLAPHRGNQPQHFGDGTRLSIL.

The chain recombines TRBV11-2 with TRBJ2-6; 9 bases map to TRBD1. V lost 4 bases, J lost 2 bases, and 9 bases stayed unmatched. The CDR3 extends over 18 amino acids. Germline V gene sequence: CDR1 SGHAT, CDR2 FQNNGV. The CDR3 DNA follows: TGTGCCAGCAGCTCCCTCGGGACAGGGATCGCTGGGGCCAACGTCCTGACTTTC. Protein: CASSSLGTGIAGANVLTF. Together with reference TRBV11-2 and TRBJ2-6, the CDR3 gives the full variable domain: EAGVAQSPRYKIIEKRQSVAFWCNPISGHATLYWYQQILGQGPKLLIQFQNNGVVDDSQLPKDRFSAERLKGVDSTLKIQPAKLEDSAVYLCASSSLGTGIAGANVLTFGAGSRLTVL.

This clone was observed a few times. The chain uses TRBV7-2 and TRBJ2-5; D is undetermined. The CDR3 consists of 11 residues. Trimming left V 3 bases short and J 5 bases short, with 4 bases between. The germline V gene has CDR1 SGHTA and CDR2 FQGNSA. CDR3 sequence (DNA): TGTGCCAGCAGCTTGGACGAGACCCAGTACTTC. This translates into CASSLDETQYF.

The rearrangement joins TRBV19 to TRBJ2-7; weak D call: TRBD2 (6 bases). CDR1 and CDR2 (germline): LNHDA, SQIVND (reference sequence). There are 16 residues in the CDR3. Between the trimmed V and J ends, which lost 1 base and 0 bases, there was a span of 13 bases. CDR3: CASSIAHQGGSYEQYF. The CDR3 region has the DNA TGTGCCAGTAGTATAGCCCATCAGGGAGGCTCCTACGAGCAGTACTTC.

The chain recombines TRBV6-6 with TRBJ1-1, with no clear D. V lost 5 bases and J lost 3, with 4 bases in between. This CDR3 is built from 11 residues. Looked up from germline, CDR1 is MNHNY and CDR2 is SVGAGI (reference sequence). The chain's CDR3 is CASSQDTEAFF. In DNA, the CDR3 is TGTGCCAGCAGTCAGGACACTGAAGCTTTCTTT.

This clone is a singleton in its sample. At the DNA level, this CDR3 is encoded by other sequences in the same sample as well. The CDR3 sequence: CASSIVGGNYGYTF. CDR3 bases: TGTGCCAGTAGTATAGTTGGCGGGAACTATGGCTACACCTTC. The chain joins TRBV19 to TRBJ1-2; no clear D gene. With 1 base removed from V and 2 bases from J, the gap between germline ends came to 8 bases. The V gene's germline CDR1 is LNHDA and CDR2 SQIVND (reference sequence). This CDR3 contains 14 residues.

This clone was seen many times. The chain couples TRBV7-6 to TRBJ2-7, with 12 bases lining up with TRBD1. This CDR3 is built from 17 residues. Germline CDR1 SGHVS, CDR2 FNYEAQ. Trimming removed 3 bases from V and 0 bases from J; junction bases left unmatched: 6. The CDR3 DNA is TGTGCCAGCAGCTTGGGACAGGGGGCACCGAGCTCCTACGAGCAGTACTTC. Its protein product is CASSLGQGAPSSYEQYF.

The chain uses TRBV19 and TRBJ1-2; D gene ambiguous. V was pared by 5 bases and J by 5 bases, with 12 bases between. The CDR3 is made up of 13 amino acids. Germline lookup yields CDR1 LNHDA and CDR2 SQIVND (reference sequence). The CDR3: CASSPGPNYGYTF. The CDR3 DNA is TGTGCCAGTAGTCCCGGACCCAATTATGGCTACACCTTC.

The CDR3, as DNA: TGCAGTGCTAGTAAAGCAACTAATGAAAAACTGTTTTTT. It translates to CSASKATNEKLFF. The chain joins TRBV20-1 to TRBJ1-4, with D hard to call. Germline loops: CDR1 DFQATT, CDR2 SNEGSKA (reference sequence). CDR3 length: 13 amino acids. V was pared by 3 bases and J by 0 bases, with 5 bases between.

The chain uses TRBV5-1 and TRBJ2-7; 7 bases map to TRBD1. J lost 5 bases, V lost 4 bases, and 9 bases had no gene match. The CDR3 totals 14 residues. Germline CDR1 SGHRS, CDR2 YFSETQ. This chain's CDR3 is CASSQSRGIDEQYF. The DNA of the CDR3 is TGCGCCAGCAGCCAAAGCAGGGGGATCGACGAGCAGTACTTC. The entire variable domain, with the rest obtained from reference TRBV5-1 and TRBJ2-7, is as follows: KAGVTQTPRYLIKTRGQQVTLSCSPISGHRSVSWYQQTPGQGLQFLFEYFSETQRNKGNFPGRFSGRQFSNSRSEMNVSTLELGDSALYLCASSQSRGIDEQYFGPGTRLTVT.

The chain carries TRBV7-8 and TRBJ2-7; 7 nucleotides match TRBD1. With 5 bases clipped from V and 3 bases from J, the junction kept 13 bases outside the gene matches. In germline, CDR1 is SGHVS, CDR2 FQNEAQ. CDR3 size: 16 residues. The CDR3 DNA reads TGTGCCAGCAGCAAAGGAAACAGGGGCGGACGCTACGAGCAGTACTTC. Its protein product is CASSKGNRGGRYEQYF.

This clone was observed a handful of times. The V and J genes are TRBV5-4 and TRBJ2-5; D is undetermined. Per the germline V gene, CDR1 is SGHNT and CDR2 is YYREEE (reference sequence). V lost 2 bases, J lost 1 base, and 9 bases lay in between. CDR3 length equals 14 residues. CDR3 in amino acids: CASSFYRLQETQYF. The CDR3 DNA is TGTGCCAGCAGCTTCTATCGTCTCCAAGAGACCCAGTACTTC.

This clone has a count of ten or more. The chain couples TRBV4-3 to TRBJ2-7, with 9 bases fitting TRBD1. Germline V gives CDR1 LGHNA, CDR2 YSLEER. There are 15 residues in the CDR3. The V gene end was trimmed by 0 bases and the J gene end by 3 bases; junction bases not matched to a gene: 3. The CDR3 sequence: CASSQEETGGYEQYF. CDR3 nucleotide sequence: TGCGCCAGCAGCCAAGAGGAGACAGGGGGCTACGAGCAGTACTTC.